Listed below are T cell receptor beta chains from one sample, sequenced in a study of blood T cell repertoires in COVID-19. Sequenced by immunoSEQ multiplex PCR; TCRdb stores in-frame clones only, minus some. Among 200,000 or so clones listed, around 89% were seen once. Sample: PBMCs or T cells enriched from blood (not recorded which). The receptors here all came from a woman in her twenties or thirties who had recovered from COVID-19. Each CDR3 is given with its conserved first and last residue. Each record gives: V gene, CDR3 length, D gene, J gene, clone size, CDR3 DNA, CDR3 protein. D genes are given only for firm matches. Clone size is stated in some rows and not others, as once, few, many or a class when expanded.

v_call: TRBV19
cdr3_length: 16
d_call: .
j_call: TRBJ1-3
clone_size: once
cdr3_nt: TGTGCCAGTAGTTCGTCCGGGGGTAGCTCTGGAAACACCATATATTTT
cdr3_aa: CASSSSGGSSGNTIYF

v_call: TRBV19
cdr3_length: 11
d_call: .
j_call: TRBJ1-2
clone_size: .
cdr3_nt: TGTGCCAGTAGTACAGGGAATGGCTACACCTTC
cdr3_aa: CASSTGNGYTF

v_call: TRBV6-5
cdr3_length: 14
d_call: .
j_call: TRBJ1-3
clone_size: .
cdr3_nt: TGTGCCAGCAGTTACGAGCGGCCTGGAAACACCATATATTTT
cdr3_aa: CASSYERPGNTIYF

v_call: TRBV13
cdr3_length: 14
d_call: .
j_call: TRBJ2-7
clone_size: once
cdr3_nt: TGTGCCAGCAGCTCCAATAGCGGCAACTACGAGCAGTACTTC
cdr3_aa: CASSSNSGNYEQYF

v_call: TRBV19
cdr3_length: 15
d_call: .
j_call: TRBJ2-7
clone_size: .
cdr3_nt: TGTGCCAGTAGTACCGGCCGGCCCCGGCGGGACGAGCAGTACTTC
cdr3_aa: CASSTGRPRRDEQYF

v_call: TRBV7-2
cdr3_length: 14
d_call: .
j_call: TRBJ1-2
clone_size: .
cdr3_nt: TGTGCCAGCAGCCAAGGGACACCCTCCCAGGGCTACACCTTC
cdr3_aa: CASSQGTPSQGYTF

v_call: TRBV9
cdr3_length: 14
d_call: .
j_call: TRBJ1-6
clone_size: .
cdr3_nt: TGTGCCAGCAGCGTAGACGGGACTCATTCACCCCTCCACTTT
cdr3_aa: CASSVDGTHSPLHF

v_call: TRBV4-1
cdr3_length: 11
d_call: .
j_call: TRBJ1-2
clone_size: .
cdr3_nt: TGCGCCAGCAGCCGAGCAAATGGCTACACCTTC
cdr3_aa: CASSRANGYTF

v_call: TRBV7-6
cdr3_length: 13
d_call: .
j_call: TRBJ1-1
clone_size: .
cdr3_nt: TGTGCCAGCAGCTTATCGGTGAACACTGAAGCTTTCTTT
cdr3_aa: CASSLSVNTEAFF

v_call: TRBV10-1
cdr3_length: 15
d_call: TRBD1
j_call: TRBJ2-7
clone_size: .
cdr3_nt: TGCGCCAGCAGTCAACCATGGGACAGGGTAAACGAGCAGTACTTC
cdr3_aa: CASSQPWDRVNEQYF

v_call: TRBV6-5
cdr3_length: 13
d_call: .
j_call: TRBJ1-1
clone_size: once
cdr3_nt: TGTGCCAGCAGTTTTTCAGAGGACACTGAAGCTTTCTTT
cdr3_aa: CASSFSEDTEAFF

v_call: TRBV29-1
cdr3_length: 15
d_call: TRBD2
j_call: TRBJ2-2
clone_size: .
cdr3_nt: TGCAGCGTTGTTGGGACTAGCATTAACACCGGGGAGCTGTTTTTT
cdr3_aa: CSVVGTSINTGELFF

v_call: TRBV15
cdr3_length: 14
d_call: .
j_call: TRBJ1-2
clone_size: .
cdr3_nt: TGTGCCACCAGCAGAAGACAGGATTACTATGGCTACACCTTC
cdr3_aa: CATSRRQDYYGYTF

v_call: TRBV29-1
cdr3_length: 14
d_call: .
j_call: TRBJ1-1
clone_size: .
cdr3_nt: TGCAGCGTTGTCTCCGTTGCGGAGAACACTGAAGCTTTCTTT
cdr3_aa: CSVVSVAENTEAFF

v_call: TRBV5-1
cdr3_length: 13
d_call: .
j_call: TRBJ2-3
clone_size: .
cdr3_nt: TGCGCCAGCATGTTAATGGCCACAGATACGCAGTATTTT
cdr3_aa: CASMLMATDTQYF

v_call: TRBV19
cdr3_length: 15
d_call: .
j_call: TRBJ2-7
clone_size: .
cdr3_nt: TGTGCCAGTAGTAACCCCGGGACTGGATACTACGAGCAGTACTTC
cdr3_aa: CASSNPGTGYYEQYF

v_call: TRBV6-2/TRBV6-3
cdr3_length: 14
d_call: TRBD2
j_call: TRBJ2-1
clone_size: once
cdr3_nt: TGTGCCAGCAGTTTTAGCGGGGAGTACAATGAGCAGTTCTTC
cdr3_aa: CASSFSGEYNEQFF

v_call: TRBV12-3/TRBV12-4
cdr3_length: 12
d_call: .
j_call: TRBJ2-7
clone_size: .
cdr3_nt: TGTGCCAGCAGCCCAGACAGCGACGAGCAGTACTTC
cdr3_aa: CASSPDSDEQYF

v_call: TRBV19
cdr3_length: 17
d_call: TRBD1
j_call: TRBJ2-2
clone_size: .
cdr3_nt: TGTGCCAGTAGTATAAGCCAGACAGGGGCGAACACCGGGGAGCTGTTTTTT
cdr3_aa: CASSISQTGANTGELFF

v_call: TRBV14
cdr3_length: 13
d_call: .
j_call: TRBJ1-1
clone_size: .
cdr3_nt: TGTGCCAGCAGCCGGCCGGGTCTCAGAGAAGCTTTCTTT
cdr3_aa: CASSRPGLREAFF

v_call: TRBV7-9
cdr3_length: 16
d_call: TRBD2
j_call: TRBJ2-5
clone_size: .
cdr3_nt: TGTGCCAGCAGCTTGTCTAGCGGGGGGCCTAGAGAGACCCAGTACTTC
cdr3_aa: CASSLSSGGPRETQYF

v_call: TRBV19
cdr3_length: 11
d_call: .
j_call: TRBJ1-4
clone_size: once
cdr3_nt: TGTGCCTCCTGGAGTAATGAAAAACTGTTTTTT
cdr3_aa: CASWSNEKLFF

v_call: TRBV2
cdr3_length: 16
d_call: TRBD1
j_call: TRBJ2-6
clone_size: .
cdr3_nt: TGTGCCAGCAGCTCGGGACAGGGGGCTGGGGCCAACGTCCTGACTTTC
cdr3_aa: CASSSGQGAGANVLTF

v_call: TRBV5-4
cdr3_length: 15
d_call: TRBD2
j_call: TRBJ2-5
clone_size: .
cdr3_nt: TGTGCCAGCAGCTTGGAGGCGGGGGGTTGGGAGACCCAGTACTTC
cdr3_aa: CASSLEAGGWETQYF

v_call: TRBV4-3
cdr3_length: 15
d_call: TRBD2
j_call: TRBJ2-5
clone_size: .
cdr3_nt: TGCGCCAGCAGCTTCACTAGCGGGTATCAAGAGACCCAGTACTTC
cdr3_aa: CASSFTSGYQETQYF

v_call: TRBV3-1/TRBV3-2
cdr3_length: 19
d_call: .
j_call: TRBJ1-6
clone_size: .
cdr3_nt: TGTGCCAGCAGCCAAGAAAAGGAACAGGCGAGCTCCTATAATTCACCCCTCCACTTT
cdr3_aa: CASSQEKEQASSYNSPLHF

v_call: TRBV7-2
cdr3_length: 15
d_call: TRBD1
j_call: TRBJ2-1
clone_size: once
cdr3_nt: TGTGCCAGCAGCTTAGGAAACAGGGGTGGTAATGAGCAGTTCTTC
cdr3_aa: CASSLGNRGGNEQFF

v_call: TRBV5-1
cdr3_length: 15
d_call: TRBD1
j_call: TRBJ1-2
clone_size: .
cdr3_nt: TGCGCCAGCAGCTTGGACAGGGGGCATAACTATGGCTACACCTTC
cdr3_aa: CASSLDRGHNYGYTF

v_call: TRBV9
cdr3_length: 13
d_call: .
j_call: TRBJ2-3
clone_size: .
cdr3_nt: TGTGCCAGCAGCGTAACTAGCACAGATACGCAGTATTTT
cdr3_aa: CASSVTSTDTQYF

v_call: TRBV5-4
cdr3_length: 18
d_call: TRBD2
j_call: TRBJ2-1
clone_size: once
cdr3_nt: TGTGCCAGCAGCTCCGGGGGCGGGGGGGCTAGCTCCTACAATGAGCAGTTCTTC
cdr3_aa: CASSSGGGGASSYNEQFF

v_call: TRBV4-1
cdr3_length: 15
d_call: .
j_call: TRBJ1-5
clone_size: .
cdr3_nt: TGCGCCAGCAGCCCCCGCTGGGACAACAATCAGCCCCAGCATTTT
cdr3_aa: CASSPRWDNNQPQHF

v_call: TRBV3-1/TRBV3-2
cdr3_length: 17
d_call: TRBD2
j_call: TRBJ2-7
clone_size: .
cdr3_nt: TGTGCCAGCAGCTCTCGGACTAGCGGGGGGGCGCCCTACGAGCAGTACTTC
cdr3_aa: CASSSRTSGGAPYEQYF

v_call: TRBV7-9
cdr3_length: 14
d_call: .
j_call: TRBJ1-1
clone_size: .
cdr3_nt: TGTGCCAGCAGCTTAGTTCAGGGCGGCACTGAAGCTTTCTTT
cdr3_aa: CASSLVQGGTEAFF

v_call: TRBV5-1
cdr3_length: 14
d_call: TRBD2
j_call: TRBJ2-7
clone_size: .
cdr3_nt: TGCGCCAGCAGCTTGAGCGGGGGGCGCAGGAAGCAGTACTTC
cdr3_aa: CASSLSGGRRKQYF

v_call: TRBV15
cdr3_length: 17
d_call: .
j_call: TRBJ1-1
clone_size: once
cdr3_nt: TGTGCCACCAGCAGAGGTAGGGACAACAGCATGAACACTGAAGCTTTCTTT
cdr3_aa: CATSRGRDNSMNTEAFF

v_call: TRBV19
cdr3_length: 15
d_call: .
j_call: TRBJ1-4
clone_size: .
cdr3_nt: TGTGCCAGTAGTACCTCCTCTCAAAGAGGTGAAAAACTGTTTTTT
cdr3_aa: CASSTSSQRGEKLFF

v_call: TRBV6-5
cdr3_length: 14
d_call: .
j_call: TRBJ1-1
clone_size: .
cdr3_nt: TGTGCCAGCACCTCGGGAGGGTTCGACACTGAAGCTTTCTTT
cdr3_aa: CASTSGGFDTEAFF

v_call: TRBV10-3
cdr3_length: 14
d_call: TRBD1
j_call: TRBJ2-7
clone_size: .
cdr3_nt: TGTGCCATCAGTGACCCCGGGACAGGGGACGAGCAGTACTTC
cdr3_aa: CAISDPGTGDEQYF

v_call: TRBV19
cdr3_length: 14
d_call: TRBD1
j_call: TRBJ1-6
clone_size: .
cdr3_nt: TGTGCCAGTCGAGGGGGACAGACATATTCACCCCTCCACTTT
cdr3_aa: CASRGGQTYSPLHF

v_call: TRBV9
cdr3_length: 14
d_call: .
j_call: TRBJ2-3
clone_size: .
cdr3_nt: TGTGCCAGCAGCGGTGGAGGGGGCATAGATACGCAGTATTTT
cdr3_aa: CASSGGGGIDTQYF

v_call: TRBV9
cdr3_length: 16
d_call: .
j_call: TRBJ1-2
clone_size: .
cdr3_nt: TGTGCCAGCAGCGTAGCTGCTGGGGGAGGGACCTATGGCTACACCTTC
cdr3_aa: CASSVAAGGGTYGYTF